The following is a T cell receptor beta chain sequence with its context. What this receptor recognizes is not known. No much larger clone exists at a distance of one base, and base qualities are not known. This sample is part of a study of beta chain features in type 1 diabetes (dated by TCRdb to the late 2010s). Describing the broader study: No differences in mean age, gender distribution, total cell number or subset yield were found between patients and healthy donors. Naive and central memory subsets were obtained from all 30 or so donors, but regulatory and stem cell-like memory subsets were isolated from only 8 patients and roughly eight healthy donors. The study compared TCRB repertoires of sorted circulating CD4+ T cell subsets between recently diagnosed type 1 diabetes patients and matched healthy donors. A total of around 110,000,000 sorted cells were examined across all samples, and RNA yield correlated strongly with the number of cells per subset.

The High Capacity cDNA Reverse Transcription Kit was used to reverse transcribe all of the isolated RNA, meaning that expressed TCRB transcripts were what got sequenced. Deep immunoSEQ sequencing was performed on naive, central memory and regulatory T cell samples, with an average of around 3.5 million total reads per sample. Sorted cells were lysed in RLT buffer, and RNA was extracted using DNase-treated RNeasy Micro or Mini kits according to cell number. To prevent cross-contamination, every cell subset was processed on its own, while patient and healthy donor samples were processed together. The immunoSEQ multiplex PCR was used to amplify TCRB sequences from cDNA, generating 87-bp fragments that spanned the CDR3 region. The amplicons were sequenced using the Illumina HiSeq platform. From the authors' description of their analysis: Synthetic template baselines were used to correct PCR bias computationally, reads within Hamming distance 2 were collapsed together, and singletons that could not be merged were discarded. Reads were aligned against IMGT to assign V, D and J genes, CDR3 length and insertions or deletions at six rearrangement sites. Within each subset, clonotype counts were normalized to sorted cell number, after which true diversity and Gini coefficients were computed with the tcR R package. Repertoire sharing was quantified using the overlap coefficient calculated on TCRB nucleotide sequences. As a proxy for the pre-selection repertoire, out-of-frame TCRB sequences from naive cells were analyzed. Imported from immuneACCESS, the table was reduced by TCRdb to in-frame sequences with V and J called. These copies leave out some clones; in studies compared against another copy, an unresolved V gene accounts for under half, and the cause of the remainder is not known. For V, J and clone size, that table is used; D and trimming come from the DNA. Counted in this sample were 350,000 to 400,000 clones; over 12% of them appeared once. The top ten hold 0.019% of the sample.

A single peripheral blood draw of approximately 0.11 L on average was collected from each donor into heparinised tubes. A BD FACSAria II was used to sort naive, central memory, regulatory and stem cell-like memory CD4+ T cells with a panel that included CD45RO, CCR7, CD25, CD127, CD95 and CD27. All sorted populations exceeded 95% purity. PBMCs were isolated right away by Lymphoprep density gradient centrifugation and were stained directly, without culture. So that batch effects would be minimized, each experiment stained and sorted samples in pairs, pairing one healthy donor with one patient. Broad study findings and their caveats: Because cDNA was sequenced instead of genomic DNA, activated cells with high expression could be over-represented, although the groups did not differ in activation or CD3 levels. Because the HLA sub-analyses included only small numbers of individuals, any influence of HLA type on TCRB rearrangement was left unresolved. Type 1 diabetes patients showed a moderate but significant shortening of TCRB CDR3 length in all four CD4+ subsets. Fewer insertions and more nucleotide deletions at VDJ recombination sites were observed in patients with type 1 diabetes, implying thymic rearrangement abnormalities. Shorter templates might be favored by PCR, yet because patient and control samples were amplified and corrected together, any such skew would affect both groups equally. Naive, central memory and regulatory TCRB repertoires appeared more similar among patients than among healthy donors.

V loses 6 bases at its end and J loses 0 bases; junction bases beyond the gene matches: 5. CDR1 is given as LNHDA and CDR2 as SQIVND, both from the germline V gene (reference sequence). Its CDR3 holds 16 amino acids, cysteine through phenylalanine. CDR3 DNA is the only sequence kept; it has 48 bases, read in frame from the first base. The V and J segments used are TRBV19 and TRBJ2-6; TRBD1 agrees with 7 junctional bases. This receptor was obtained from a woman under 30 in good health. Material for sequencing was naive CD4+ T cells from blood. What this sample's cell subset or site label stands for: true naive CD4+ T cells. The CDR3 protein sequence reads: CASSTGTASGANVLTF. The nucleotide sequence is TGTGCCAGTAGCACTGGGACAGCCTCTGGGGCCAACGTCCTGACTTTC.